This T cell receptor beta chain originates from a study of identical twins. Regarding the study as a whole: A partial confounding effect on zero-insertion analyses could come from invariant MAIT and iNKT cells.

cDNA carried unique molecular identifiers, and a universal primer site was added by template switching. TCRdb ran MiXCR on the 5' RACE reads and lists one entry per CDR3 protein. The sample contains 300,000 to 400,000 distinct CDR3 sequences, 9% to 15% of which appear only once. This clonotype has more than one count but fewer than ten. Antigen: not known. The CDR3 sequence is 14 residues long. From germline, CDR1 is MDHEN and CDR2 SYDVKM. V shed 5 bases, J shed 2 bases, and the junction held 1 base outside the gene matches. These same data were also listed under a study on yellow fever vaccine responses in identical twins.

This receptor was taken from a woman under 30 in good health. Material: CD8+ T cells sorted from blood. V usage is TRBV28 and J usage is TRBJ2-3; TRBD1 matches at 10 bases. The CDR3 loop reads CASSGTGATDTQYF. Here the CDR3 DNA reads TGTGCCAGCAGTGGGACAGGGGCCACAGATACGCAGTATTTT.